The rows below give T cell receptor beta chains drawn from one sample of a study of lymphopenia after photon versus proton radiotherapy. Only in-frame clones appear in the TCRdb table, and some are missing; sequencing was by immunoSEQ multiplex PCR. The data show 150,000 or so clones, approximately 86% seen once. Sequenced material: peripheral blood, taken from a patient treated with photon-based radiotherapy. The receptor set was obtained from a man between 50 and 59 years old with gastric cancer. Both conserved end residues are part of each CDR3. Fields, in order: D gene, J gene, clone size, V gene, CDR3 DNA, CDR3 protein. D genes are given only for firm matches. Size is omitted from some rows. Given values are once, few, many or a class for expanded clones.

D gene: NA
J gene: TRBJ2-7
clone size: NA
V gene: TRBV19
CDR3 DNA: TGTGCCAGTAGTAGGGGCAGAGGCTCCTACGAGCAGTACTTC
CDR3 protein: CASSRGRGSYEQYF

D gene: TRBD1
J gene: TRBJ1-1
clone size: NA
V gene: TRBV10-1
CDR3 DNA: TGCGCCAGCAGTGAGGCACGGACAGGGGGTTACACTGAAGCTTTCTTT
CDR3 protein: CASSEARTGGYTEAFF

D gene: TRBD2
J gene: TRBJ2-3
clone size: once
V gene: TRBV7-8
CDR3 DNA: TGTGCCAGCAGCCCCGGACTAGCGGGTCTATTTTACACAGATACGCAGTATTTT
CDR3 protein: CASSPGLAGLFYTDTQYF

D gene: NA
J gene: TRBJ2-7
clone size: NA
V gene: TRBV11-2
CDR3 DNA: TGTGCCAGCAGCTTCTACGGGACACTCGATCGTGCCTACGAGCAGTACTTC
CDR3 protein: CASSFYGTLDRAYEQYF

D gene: NA
J gene: TRBJ1-2
clone size: once
V gene: TRBV11-2
CDR3 DNA: TGTGCCAGCGCACTTACGGGGCGGACGGTCTCTAACTATGGCTACACCTTC
CDR3 protein: CASALTGRTVSNYGYTF

D gene: NA
J gene: TRBJ2-7
clone size: NA
V gene: TRBV5-1
CDR3 DNA: TGCGCCAGCAGCAATGTCGGCGAGCAGTACTTC
CDR3 protein: CASSNVGEQYF

D gene: NA
J gene: TRBJ2-7
clone size: NA
V gene: TRBV6-6
CDR3 DNA: TGTGCCAGCAGTTACGCGGACAGTCTCAGTGAGCAGTACTTC
CDR3 protein: CASSYADSLSEQYF

D gene: NA
J gene: TRBJ1-2
clone size: NA
V gene: TRBV29-1
CDR3 DNA: TGCAGCGTTGAGCGGGGGGTTGGTGGCTACACCTTC
CDR3 protein: CSVERGVGGYTF

D gene: NA
J gene: TRBJ2-3
clone size: NA
V gene: TRBV14
CDR3 DNA: TGTGCCAGCAGCCAGCGGAGACAGGGAGGTACGCAGTATTTT
CDR3 protein: CASSQRRQGGTQYF

D gene: NA
J gene: TRBJ1-1
clone size: NA
V gene: TRBV30
CDR3 DNA: TGTGCCTGGGGATCCGGGGGTGGGAACACTGAAGCTTTCTTT
CDR3 protein: CAWGSGGGNTEAFF

D gene: TRBD2
J gene: TRBJ2-7
clone size: NA
V gene: TRBV19
CDR3 DNA: TGTGCCAGTAGTATGAGGAGACTAGCGGGAGGACCCTCCTACGAGCAGTACTTC
CDR3 protein: CASSMRRLAGGPSYEQYF

D gene: TRBD2
J gene: TRBJ2-3
clone size: NA
V gene: TRBV19
CDR3 DNA: TGTGCCAGTAGTATATGGGCGGGAGGGCCAGATACGCAGTATTTT
CDR3 protein: CASSIWAGGPDTQYF

D gene: NA
J gene: TRBJ1-1
clone size: once
V gene: TRBV6-1
CDR3 DNA: TGTGCCAGCAGTGAAGTGGCAAGCGAAGCTTTCTTT
CDR3 protein: CASSEVASEAFF

D gene: TRBD2
J gene: TRBJ2-7
clone size: few
V gene: TRBV7-3
CDR3 DNA: TGTGCCAGCATCCATACCCGCGGGAGGAGGGCCCACGAGCAGTACTTC
CDR3 protein: CASIHTRGRRAHEQYF

D gene: TRBD2
J gene: TRBJ2-1
clone size: once
V gene: TRBV7-6
CDR3 DNA: TGTGCCAGCAGCCCTTGGACTAGCCCCCTCAATGAGCAGTTCTTC
CDR3 protein: CASSPWTSPLNEQFF

D gene: NA
J gene: TRBJ2-5
clone size: NA
V gene: TRBV7-9
CDR3 DNA: TGTGCCAGCAGGGGGGGCCAAGAGACCCAGTACTTC
CDR3 protein: CASRGGQETQYF

D gene: NA
J gene: TRBJ2-2
clone size: NA
V gene: TRBV6-1
CDR3 DNA: TGTGCCAGCAGGCCGACAGGGAACACCGGGGAGCTGTTTTTT
CDR3 protein: CASRPTGNTGELFF

D gene: NA
J gene: TRBJ1-4
clone size: NA
V gene: TRBV5-4
CDR3 DNA: TGTGCCAGCAGCTTAAACGGTCGGGGGCGCGGGACTAATGAAAAACTGTTTTTT
CDR3 protein: CASSLNGRGRGTNEKLFF

D gene: NA
J gene: TRBJ1-5
clone size: NA
V gene: TRBV6-5
CDR3 DNA: TGTGCCAGCACCTCACGGATGGGGAATCAGCCCCAGCATTTT
CDR3 protein: CASTSRMGNQPQHF

D gene: NA
J gene: TRBJ2-2
clone size: NA
V gene: TRBV5-1
CDR3 DNA: TGCGCCAGCAGATTGGACAGCTCCACGAACACCGGGGAGCTGTTTTTT
CDR3 protein: CASRLDSSTNTGELFF

D gene: TRBD1
J gene: TRBJ1-3
clone size: NA
V gene: TRBV13
CDR3 DNA: TGTGCCAGCAGCGACCGGGACAGCAGTCGAAACACCATATATTTT
CDR3 protein: CASSDRDSSRNTIYF

D gene: TRBD1
J gene: TRBJ2-7
clone size: NA
V gene: TRBV7-9
CDR3 DNA: TGTGCCAGCAGCTCAGGGGGACGCTACGAGCAGTACTTC
CDR3 protein: CASSSGGRYEQYF

D gene: NA
J gene: TRBJ1-5
clone size: once
V gene: TRBV28
CDR3 DNA: TGTGCCAGCAGTTTATGGACAGGAGACTCTAGCAATCAGCCCCAGCATTTT
CDR3 protein: CASSLWTGDSSNQPQHF

D gene: TRBD1
J gene: TRBJ2-4
clone size: NA
V gene: TRBV14
CDR3 DNA: TGTGCCAGCAGCAACCTGGGACAGGGGTCCTCAGCCAAAAACATTCAGTACTTC
CDR3 protein: CASSNLGQGSSAKNIQYF

D gene: TRBD1
J gene: TRBJ2-7
clone size: NA
V gene: TRBV7-8
CDR3 DNA: TGTGCCAGCAGCCTACTGGGACAGGCGTGGAACGAGCAGTACTTC
CDR3 protein: CASSLLGQAWNEQYF

D gene: TRBD1
J gene: TRBJ2-7
clone size: NA
V gene: TRBV28
CDR3 DNA: TGTGCCAGCAGTTTTACAGGGGACGAGCAGTACTTC
CDR3 protein: CASSFTGDEQYF

D gene: NA
J gene: TRBJ1-3
clone size: NA
V gene: TRBV7-2
CDR3 DNA: TGTGCCAGCAGCTCCCGGGCAGCTGGAAACACCATATATTTT
CDR3 protein: CASSSRAAGNTIYF

D gene: TRBD2
J gene: TRBJ2-1
clone size: NA
V gene: TRBV19
CDR3 DNA: TGTGCCAGTAGCCTGTTACATGGCGGGAGCTCCTACAATGAGCAGTTCTTC
CDR3 protein: CASSLLHGGSSYNEQFF

D gene: TRBD1
J gene: TRBJ2-1
clone size: NA
V gene: TRBV19
CDR3 DNA: TGTGCCACTAAGACAGGGCTGAGCTCCTACAATGAGCAGTTCTTC
CDR3 protein: CATKTGLSSYNEQFF

D gene: NA
J gene: TRBJ1-4
clone size: NA
V gene: TRBV7-9
CDR3 DNA: TGTGCCAGCAGCTTTGTCCTGGATAGAACTGAGAGAAAACTGTTTTTT
CDR3 protein: CASSFVLDRTERKLFF

D gene: NA
J gene: TRBJ1-2
clone size: NA
V gene: TRBV28
CDR3 DNA: TGTGCCAGCAGTTTATCGAGGGGCAGGGTTGTCTATGGCTACACCTTC
CDR3 protein: CASSLSRGRVVYGYTF

D gene: NA
J gene: TRBJ2-6
clone size: NA
V gene: TRBV6-5
CDR3 DNA: TGTGCCAGCAGTTACTCGAATAGTGGGGCCAACGTCCTGACTTTC
CDR3 protein: CASSYSNSGANVLTF

D gene: NA
J gene: TRBJ1-2
clone size: few
V gene: TRBV5-4
CDR3 DNA: TGTGCCAGCAGCTTAGAGGGGTTGAACTATGGCTACACCTTC
CDR3 protein: CASSLEGLNYGYTF

D gene: TRBD2
J gene: TRBJ2-7
clone size: NA
V gene: TRBV4-2
CDR3 DNA: TGTGCCAGCAGCCCCTCCGCAGCGGGAGGGTCCTACGAGCAGTACTTC
CDR3 protein: CASSPSAAGGSYEQYF

D gene: NA
J gene: TRBJ2-2
clone size: NA
V gene: TRBV7-7
CDR3 DNA: TGTGCCAGCAGTCCCGGGGCCGGCAGGGACACCGGGGAGCTGTTTTTT
CDR3 protein: CASSPGAGRDTGELFF

D gene: TRBD1
J gene: TRBJ1-1
clone size: NA
V gene: TRBV30
CDR3 DNA: TGTGCCTGGAGTGGAGGAGGGGGCCTTGAAGCTTTCTTT
CDR3 protein: CAWSGGGGLEAFF

D gene: TRBD1
J gene: TRBJ1-3
clone size: once
V gene: TRBV6-6
CDR3 DNA: TGTGCCAGCAGTGGGGACAGGGGGAACACCATATATTTT
CDR3 protein: CASSGDRGNTIYF

D gene: TRBD1
J gene: TRBJ1-2
clone size: NA
V gene: TRBV6-1
CDR3 DNA: TGTGCCAGCAGCCCAACAGGGGGACCCAACTATGGCTACACCTTC
CDR3 protein: CASSPTGGPNYGYTF

D gene: NA
J gene: TRBJ2-7
clone size: NA
V gene: TRBV6-5
CDR3 DNA: TGTGCCAGCAGTTCCGACGGCCAGACGCGGGAGCAGTACTTC
CDR3 protein: CASSSDGQTREQYF

D gene: NA
J gene: TRBJ2-2
clone size: once
V gene: TRBV5-1
CDR3 DNA: TGCGCCAGCAGTTCCGGGACGGCGAACACCGGGGAGCTGTTTTTT
CDR3 protein: CASSSGTANTGELFF

D gene: TRBD1
J gene: TRBJ1-2
clone size: NA
V gene: TRBV7-3
CDR3 DNA: TGTGCCAGCAGCGAAGACAGGGATTCGGTCGGCTACACCTTC
CDR3 protein: CASSEDRDSVGYTF

D gene: NA
J gene: TRBJ1-1
clone size: once
V gene: TRBV7-9
CDR3 DNA: TGTGCCAGCAGTCTCCTGGACAGACACACTGAAGCTTTCTTT
CDR3 protein: CASSLLDRHTEAFF

D gene: NA
J gene: TRBJ2-2
clone size: NA
V gene: TRBV18
CDR3 DNA: TGTGCCAGCTGCCTGAGAGTAGTTGGCACCGGGGAGCTGTTTTTT
CDR3 protein: CASCLRVVGTGELFF

D gene: NA
J gene: TRBJ2-2
clone size: NA
V gene: TRBV19
CDR3 DNA: TGTGCCAGTAGTAAGGGTCGGGGAGGCACCGGGGAGCTGTTTTTT
CDR3 protein: CASSKGRGGTGELFF

D gene: NA
J gene: TRBJ1-5
clone size: NA
V gene: TRBV4-1
CDR3 DNA: TGCGCCAGCAGCCAGTCACACGGTCAGCCCCAGCATTTT
CDR3 protein: CASSQSHGQPQHF

D gene: NA
J gene: TRBJ2-3
clone size: NA
V gene: TRBV4-1
CDR3 DNA: TGCGCCAGCAGCCAAGGGGGTACGAGAGATACGCAGTATTTT
CDR3 protein: CASSQGGTRDTQYF

D gene: NA
J gene: TRBJ1-3
clone size: few
V gene: TRBV4-2
CDR3 DNA: TGTGCCAGCAGCCAAGATCACGCGGGGAGGGCAGATCGATATTTT
CDR3 protein: CASSQDHAGRADRYF

D gene: NA
J gene: TRBJ2-5
clone size: few
V gene: TRBV9
CDR3 DNA: TGTGCCAGCAGCGTTTATCTTGATCGGAAAGAGACCCAGTACTTC
CDR3 protein: CASSVYLDRKETQYF

D gene: NA
J gene: TRBJ2-1
clone size: NA
V gene: TRBV6-6
CDR3 DNA: TGTGCCAGCAGTGGGCCAGGCATCTCCTACAATGAGCAGTTCTTC
CDR3 protein: CASSGPGISYNEQFF

D gene: TRBD1
J gene: TRBJ2-2
clone size: NA
V gene: TRBV19
CDR3 DNA: TGTGCCAGTAGTTACCAGGGGGCGCGCGGCACCGGGGAGCTGTTTTTT
CDR3 protein: CASSYQGARGTGELFF

D gene: TRBD2
J gene: TRBJ2-2
clone size: once
V gene: TRBV11-1
CDR3 DNA: TGTGCCAGCAGCGCCCCTAGCGGGAGCCCCACCGGGGAGCTGTTTTTT
CDR3 protein: CASSAPSGSPTGELFF

D gene: TRBD1
J gene: TRBJ1-2
clone size: NA
V gene: TRBV19
CDR3 DNA: TGTGCCAGTAGTATCCCGGGACAGAACTATGGCTACACCTTC
CDR3 protein: CASSIPGQNYGYTF